This T cell receptor (beta chain) emerged from a study of T-cell memory formation after mild COVID-19. TCRdb reprocessed the 5' RACE reads via MiXCR and lists one record per CDR3 protein. The data show approximately 300,000 distinct CDR3 sequences, approximately 7.6% seen once. V was clipped by 2 bases and J by 6 bases, with 12 bases between them. Germline CDR1 reads SGHRS; CDR2 reads YFSETQ. The CDR3 totals 13 residues. This clonotype was detected ten times or more. Antigen specificity is unknown. Study conclusions and caveats: Clones contracting over day 15 to 85 were CD4/CD8 balanced, with later expanders leaning CD4+.

This clonotype originated in a man in his late teens or twenties who had mild COVID-19 (a few samples of this study predate the infection). Cell type and time point are not known. Source material: PBMCs or a T cell subset sorted from them (not recorded which). The chain recombines TRBV5-1 with TRBJ2-7; D is undetermined. DNA of the CDR3: TGCGCCAGCAGCTTAGCAGGCCTCGGCGAGCAGTACTTC. Its protein product is CASSLAGLGEQYF.